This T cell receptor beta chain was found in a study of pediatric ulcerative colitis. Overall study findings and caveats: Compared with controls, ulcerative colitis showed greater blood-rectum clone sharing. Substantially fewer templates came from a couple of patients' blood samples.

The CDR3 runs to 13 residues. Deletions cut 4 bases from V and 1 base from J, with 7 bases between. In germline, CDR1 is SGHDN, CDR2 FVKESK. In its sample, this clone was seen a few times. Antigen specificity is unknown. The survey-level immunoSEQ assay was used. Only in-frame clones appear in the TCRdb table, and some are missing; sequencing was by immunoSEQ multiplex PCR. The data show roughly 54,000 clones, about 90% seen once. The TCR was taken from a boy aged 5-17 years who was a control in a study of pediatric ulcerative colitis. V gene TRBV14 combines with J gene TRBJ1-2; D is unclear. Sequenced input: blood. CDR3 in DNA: TGTGCCAGCAGCCTCAACCTTAACTATGGCTACACCTTC. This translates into CASSLNLNYGYTF.